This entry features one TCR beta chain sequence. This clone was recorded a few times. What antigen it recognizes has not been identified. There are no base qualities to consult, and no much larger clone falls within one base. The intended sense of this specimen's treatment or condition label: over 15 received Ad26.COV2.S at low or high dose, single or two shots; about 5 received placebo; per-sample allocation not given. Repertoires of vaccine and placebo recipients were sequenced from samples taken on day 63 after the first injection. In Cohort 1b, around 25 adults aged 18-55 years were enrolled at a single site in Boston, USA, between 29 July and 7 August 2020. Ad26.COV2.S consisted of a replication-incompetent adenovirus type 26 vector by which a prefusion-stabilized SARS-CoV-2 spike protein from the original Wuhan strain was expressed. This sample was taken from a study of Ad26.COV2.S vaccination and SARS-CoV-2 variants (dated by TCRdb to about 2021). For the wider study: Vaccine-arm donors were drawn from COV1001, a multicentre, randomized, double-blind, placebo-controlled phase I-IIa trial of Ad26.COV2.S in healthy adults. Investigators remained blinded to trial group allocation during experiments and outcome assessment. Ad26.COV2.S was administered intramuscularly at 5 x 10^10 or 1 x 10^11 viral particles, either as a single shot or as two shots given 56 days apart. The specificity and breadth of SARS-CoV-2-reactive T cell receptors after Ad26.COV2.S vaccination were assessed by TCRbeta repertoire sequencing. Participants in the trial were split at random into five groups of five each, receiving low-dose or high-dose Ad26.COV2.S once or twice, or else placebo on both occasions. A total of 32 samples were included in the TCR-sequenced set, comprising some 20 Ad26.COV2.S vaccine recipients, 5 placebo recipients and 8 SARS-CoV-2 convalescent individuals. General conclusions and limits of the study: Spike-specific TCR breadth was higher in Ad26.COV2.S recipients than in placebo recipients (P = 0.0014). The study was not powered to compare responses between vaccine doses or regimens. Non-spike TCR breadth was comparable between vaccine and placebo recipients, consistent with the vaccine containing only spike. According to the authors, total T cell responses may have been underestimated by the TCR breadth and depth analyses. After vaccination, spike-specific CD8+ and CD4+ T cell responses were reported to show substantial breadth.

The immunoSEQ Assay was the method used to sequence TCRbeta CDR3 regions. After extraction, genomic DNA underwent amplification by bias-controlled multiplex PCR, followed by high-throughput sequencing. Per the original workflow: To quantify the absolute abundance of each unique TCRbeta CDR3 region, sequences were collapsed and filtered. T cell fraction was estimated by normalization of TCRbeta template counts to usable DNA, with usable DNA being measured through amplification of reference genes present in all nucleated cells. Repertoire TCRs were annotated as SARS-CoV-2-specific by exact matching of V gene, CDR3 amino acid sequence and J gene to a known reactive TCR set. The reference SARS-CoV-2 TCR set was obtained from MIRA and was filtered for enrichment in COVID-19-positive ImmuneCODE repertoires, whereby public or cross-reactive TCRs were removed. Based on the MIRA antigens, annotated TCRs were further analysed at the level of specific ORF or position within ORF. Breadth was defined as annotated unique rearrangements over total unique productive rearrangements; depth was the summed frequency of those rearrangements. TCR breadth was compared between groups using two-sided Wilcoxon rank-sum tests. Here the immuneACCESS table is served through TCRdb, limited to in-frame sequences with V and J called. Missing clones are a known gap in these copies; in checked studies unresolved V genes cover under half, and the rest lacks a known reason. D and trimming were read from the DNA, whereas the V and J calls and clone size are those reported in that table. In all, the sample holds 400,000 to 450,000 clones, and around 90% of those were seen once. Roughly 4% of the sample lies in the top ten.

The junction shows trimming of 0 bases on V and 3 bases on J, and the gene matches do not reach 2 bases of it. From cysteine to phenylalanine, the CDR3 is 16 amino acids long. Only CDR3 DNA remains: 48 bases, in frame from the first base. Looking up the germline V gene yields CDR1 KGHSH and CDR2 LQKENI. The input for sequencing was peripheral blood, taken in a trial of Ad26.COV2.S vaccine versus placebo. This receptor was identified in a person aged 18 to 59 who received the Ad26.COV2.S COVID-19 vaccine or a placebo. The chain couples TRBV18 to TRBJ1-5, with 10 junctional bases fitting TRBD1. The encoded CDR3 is CASSPPGQGSNQPQHF. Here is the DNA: TGTGCCAGCTCACCACCGGGACAGGGGTCCAATCAGCCCCAGCATTTT. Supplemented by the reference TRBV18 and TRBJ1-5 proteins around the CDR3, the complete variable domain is NAGVMQNPRHLVRRRGQEARLRCSPMKGHSHVYWYRQLPEEGLKFMVYLQKENIIDESGMPKERFSAEFPKEGPSILRIQQVVRGDSAAYFCASSPPGQGSNQPQHFGDGTRLSIL.